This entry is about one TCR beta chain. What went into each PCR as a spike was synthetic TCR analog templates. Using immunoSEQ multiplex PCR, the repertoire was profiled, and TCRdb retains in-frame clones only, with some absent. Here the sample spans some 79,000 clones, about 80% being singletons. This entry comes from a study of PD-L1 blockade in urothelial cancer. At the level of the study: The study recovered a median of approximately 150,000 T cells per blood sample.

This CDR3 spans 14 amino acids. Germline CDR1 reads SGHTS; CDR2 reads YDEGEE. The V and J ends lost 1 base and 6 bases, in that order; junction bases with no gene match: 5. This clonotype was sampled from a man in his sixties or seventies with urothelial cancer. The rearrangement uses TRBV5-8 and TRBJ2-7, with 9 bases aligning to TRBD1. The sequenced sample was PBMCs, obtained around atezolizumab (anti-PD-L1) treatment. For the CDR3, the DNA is TGTGCCAGCAGCTTGTTTGGACAGGGGTCCGAGCAGTACTTC. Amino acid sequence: CASSLFGQGSEQYF.